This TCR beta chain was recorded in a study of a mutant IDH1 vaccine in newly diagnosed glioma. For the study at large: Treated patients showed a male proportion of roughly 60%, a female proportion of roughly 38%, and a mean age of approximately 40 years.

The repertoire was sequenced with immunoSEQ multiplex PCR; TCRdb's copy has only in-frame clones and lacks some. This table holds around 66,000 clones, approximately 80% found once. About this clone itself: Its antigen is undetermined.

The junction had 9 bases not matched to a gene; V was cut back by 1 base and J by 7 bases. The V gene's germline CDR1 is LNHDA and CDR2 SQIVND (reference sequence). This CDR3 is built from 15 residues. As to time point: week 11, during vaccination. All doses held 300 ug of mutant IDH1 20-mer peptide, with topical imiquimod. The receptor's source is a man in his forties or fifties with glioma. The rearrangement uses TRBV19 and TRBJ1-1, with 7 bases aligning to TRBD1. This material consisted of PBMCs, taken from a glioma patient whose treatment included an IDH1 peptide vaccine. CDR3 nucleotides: TGTGCCAGTAGTATAGGAATGACAGGGTCCCATGAAGCTTTCTTT. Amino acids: CASSIGMTGSHEAFF.